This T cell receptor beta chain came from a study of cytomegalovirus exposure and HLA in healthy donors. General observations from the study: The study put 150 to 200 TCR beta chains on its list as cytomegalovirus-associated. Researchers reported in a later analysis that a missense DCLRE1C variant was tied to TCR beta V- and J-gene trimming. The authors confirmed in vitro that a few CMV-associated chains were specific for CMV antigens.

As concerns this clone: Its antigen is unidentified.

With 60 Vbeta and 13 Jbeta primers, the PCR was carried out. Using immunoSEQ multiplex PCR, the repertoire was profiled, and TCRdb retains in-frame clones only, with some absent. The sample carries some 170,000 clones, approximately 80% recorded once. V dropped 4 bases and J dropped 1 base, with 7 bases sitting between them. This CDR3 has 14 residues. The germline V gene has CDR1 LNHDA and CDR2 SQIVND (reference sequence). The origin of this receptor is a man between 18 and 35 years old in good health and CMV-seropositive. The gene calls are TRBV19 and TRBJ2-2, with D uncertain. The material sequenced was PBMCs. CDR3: CASSNRQNTGELFF. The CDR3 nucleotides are TGTGCCAGTAGTAATAGACAGAACACCGGGGAGCTGTTTTTT.